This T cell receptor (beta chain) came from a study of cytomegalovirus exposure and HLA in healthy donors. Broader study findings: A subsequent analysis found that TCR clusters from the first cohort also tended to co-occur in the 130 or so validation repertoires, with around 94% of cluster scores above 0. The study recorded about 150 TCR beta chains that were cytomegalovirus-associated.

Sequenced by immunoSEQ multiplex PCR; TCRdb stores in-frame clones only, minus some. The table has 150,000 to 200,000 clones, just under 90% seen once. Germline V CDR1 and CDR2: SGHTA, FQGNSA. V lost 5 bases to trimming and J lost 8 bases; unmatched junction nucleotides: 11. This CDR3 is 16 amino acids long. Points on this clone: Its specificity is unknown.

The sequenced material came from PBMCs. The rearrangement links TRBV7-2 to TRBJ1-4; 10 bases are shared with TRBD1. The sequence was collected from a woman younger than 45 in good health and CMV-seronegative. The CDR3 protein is CASSPWTGGSTEKLFF. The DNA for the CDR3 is TGTGCCAGCAGCCCCTGGACAGGGGGTTCCACGGAAAAACTGTTTTTT.